What follows is one T cell receptor beta chain and its context. Authors' data handling: Estimation of nucleated cell counts was performed using reference gene primer amplification. Profiled with immunoSEQ multiplex PCR; TCRdb holds only in-frame clones, not every one. The DNA was the basis for D and trimming; V, J and clone size are from that table. The top ten hold around 3.3% of the sample, which has approximately 210,000 clones, roughly 85% seen once. These data originate in a study of blood T cell repertoires in COVID-19. Study-level information: In each case, the material was cDNA or gDNA derived from T cells, B-cell-depleted T cells, or PBMCs.

The source material was peripheral blood. This sequence was found in a woman older than 75 with acute or convalescent COVID-19.

CDR3 coding DNA: TGTGCCAGCAGCTTGGACAGGCCTTTTGGCAATCAGCCCCAGCATTTT. Translated: CASSLDRPFGNQPQHF. The chain uses TRBV7-8 and TRBJ1-5; 7 bases are shared with TRBD1. The CDR3 has 16 residues. CDR1 SGHVS and CDR2 FQNEAQ come from the germline V gene. With V trimmed by 3 bases and J by 2 bases, 7 bases remained unmatched.